This T cell receptor (beta chain) was identified during a study of cytotoxic CD8 clonotypes in ibrutinib-treated CLL. Study at large: Around 10 relapsed/refractory, roughly 15 treatment-naive; some 17 IGHV unmutated.

Here immunoSEQ multiplex PCR was the method, and the copy in TCRdb shows in-frame clones only, minus some. Of about 140,000 clones in the sample, 70% to 85% were seen once. The CDR3 is 13 residues long. Trimming cost V 0 bases and J 5 bases, with 6 bases left between them. Per germline, CDR1 SGHRS and CDR2 YFSETQ. This specimen consisted of PBMCs, obtained after 12 months of ibrutinib treatment. The rearrangement uses TRBV5-1 and TRBJ2-1; weak D call: TRBD2 (5 bases). The source is a human donor with chronic lymphocytic leukemia. CDR3 in amino acids: CASSLAGNNEQFF. The CDR3 DNA follows: TGCGCCAGCAGCTTGGCGGGGAACAATGAGCAGTTCTTC. Complete variable domain (other parts from reference TRBV5-1 and TRBJ2-1): KAGVTQTPRYLIKTRGQQVTLSCSPISGHRSVSWYQQTPGQGLQFLFEYFSETQRNKGNFPGRFSGRQFSNSRSEMNVSTLELGDSALYLCASSLAGNNEQFFGPGTRLTVL.